The 11 T cell receptor beta chains given below trace back to one sample, sequenced in a study of T cell repertoires in cytomegalovirus infection. TCRdb reprocessed the reads with MiXCR, giving one entry per CDR3 protein. The table includes more than 250,000 distinct CDR3 sequences, approximately 13% detected once. The sample was PBMCs. These receptors were collected from a human donor in good health (CMV status not recorded). Some clones in this sample may be carry-over from other donors' samples.

This clonotype was seen a few times. The chain is built from TRBV18 and TRBJ2-5, with 7 positions matching TRBD1. V dropped 1 base and J dropped 4; count of bases not matched to a gene: 3. Germline CDR1 is KGHSH and CDR2 is LQKENI. This CDR3 contains 14 residues. The CDR3 DNA reads TGTGCCAGCTCACCACGGGCAGGGGGAGAGACCCAGTACTTC. Residues: CASSPRAGGETQYF.

This clonotype came up many times. The chain joins TRBV9 to TRBJ2-2, with TRBD2 identical over 9 bases. With V trimmed by 0 bases and J by 4 bases, 10 bases remained unmatched. The length of the CDR3 is 18 residues. The V gene's germline CDR1 is SGDLS and CDR2 YYNGEE. CDR3 nucleotides: TGTGCCAGCAGCGTAGGGGTAGCGGGAGCCCAGAGCACCGGGGAGCTGTTTTTT. Translated: CASSVGVAGAQSTGELFF.

This clonotype was seen repeatedly, ten times or more. This chain uses TRBV6-5 with TRBJ2-7; 7 bases agree with TRBD1. Germline V gene lookup returns CDR1 MNHEY and CDR2 SVGAGI. V gave up 0 bases and J gave up 2 bases; unmatched junction bases: 7. The CDR3 has 16 amino acids. This CDR3 reads CASSYSGQSFTYEQYF. The CDR3 nucleotides read TGTGCCAGCAGTTACTCGGGACAGAGTTTTACCTACGAGCAGTACTTC.

This clonotype was seen repeatedly, ten times or more. This chain links TRBV6-2 or TRBV6-3 with TRBJ2-1; TRBD2 aligns across 9 bases. J lost 5 bases, V lost 2 bases, and 4 bases had no gene match. Germline-derived CDR1 and CDR2 are MNHEY and SVGEGT. This CDR3 has 15 residues. This CDR3 reads CASSYEAGGHNEQFF. The CDR3 DNA reads as TGTGCCAGCAGTTACGAAGCGGGGGGCCACAATGAGCAGTTCTTC.

This clonotype was picked up many times. V usage is TRBV12-3 or TRBV12-4 and J usage is TRBJ1-2, with D perhaps TRBD1 (5 bases). Trimming took off 4 bases at V and 4 bases at J, with 16 bases between the two ends. The CDR3 has 15 amino acids. The CDR3 protein is CASSSPGKGLYGYTF. CDR3 DNA sequence: TGTGCCAGCAGTTCCCCAGGGAAGGGACTCTATGGCTACACCTTC.

A remark on this clonotype: A much larger clone differs from this one at a single base, so this may be a read error. The chain recombines TRBV28 with TRBJ2-1, with 11 nucleotides matching TRBD2. The CDR3 runs to 17 residues. CDR1 and CDR2 from the germline V gene are MDHEN and SYDVKM. The CDR3 DNA follows: TGTGCCAGCAGTCCCGAGCCCACTAGCGGGAGTAGCAATGAGCAGCTCTTC. Residues: CASSPEPTSGSSNEQLF.

This clonotype showed up just a few times. V usage is TRBV20-1 and J usage is TRBJ2-3, with D perhaps given as TRBD1 or TRBD2 (5 bases each). Germline V gives CDR1 DFQATT, CDR2 SNEGSKA (reference sequence). The CDR3 has 13 residues. The V and J ends lost 4 bases and 2 bases respectively, with 10 bases between them. CDR3 residues: CSANPGTTDTQYF. The CDR3 DNA reads as TGCAGTGCTAACCCCGGGACCACAGATACGCAGTATTTT.

This clonotype has at least ten counts. The rearrangement joins TRBV6-2 or TRBV6-3 to TRBJ2-1; 10 bases line up with TRBD2. V gave up 2 bases and J gave up 4 bases; unmatched junction bases: 8. Germline V gene lookup returns CDR1 MNHEY and CDR2 SVGEGT. The CDR3 has 17 residues. Here the CDR3 DNA reads TGTGCCAGCAGTTACGTGATGACTAGCGGGTTGTACAATGAGCAGTTCTTC. This sequence encodes CASSYVMTSGLYNEQFF.

This clonotype was detected ten times or more. V usage is TRBV7-2 and J usage is TRBJ1-1; TRBD1 matches 8 bases. CDR3 length equals 15 residues. Losses at the gene ends were 6 bases for V and 0 bases for J; bases not matched to a gene: 6. Germline-derived CDR1 and CDR2 are SGHTA and FQGNSA. CDR3 DNA sequence: TGTGCCAGCAGGTCAGGGGGCGGAATGAACACTGAAGCTTTCTTT. Translating gives CASRSGGGMNTEAFF.

At least ten counts were recorded for this clonotype. This chain links TRBV9 with TRBJ2-3, with D unclear. The length of the CDR3 is 13 residues. Trimming took off 8 bases at V and 0 bases at J, with 10 bases between the two ends. CDR1 SGDLS and CDR2 YYNGEE come from the germline V gene. The CDR3 loop is CASTSLSTDTQYF. The CDR3 region has the DNA TGTGCCAGTACCTCTTTAAGCACAGATACGCAGTATTTT.

This clonotype was seen repeatedly, ten times or more. V is TRBV7-2 and J is TRBJ2-7; 10 bases are shared with TRBD2. With 4 bases clipped from V and 5 bases from J, the junction kept 5 bases outside the gene matches. The CDR3 runs to 14 residues. The germline V gene encodes CDR1 SGHTA and CDR2 FQGNSA. DNA for the CDR3: TGTGCCAGCAGCTCGCTAGCGGGAGTTAACGAGCAGTACTTC. This encodes CASSSLAGVNEQYF. Combining the CDR3 with reference TRBV7-2 and TRBJ2-7 gives the whole variable domain GAGVSQSPSNKVTEKGKDVELRCDPISGHTALYWYRQSLGQGLEFLIYFQGNSAPDKSGLPSDRFSAERTGGSVSTLTIQRTQQEDSAVYLCASSSLAGVNEQYFGPGTRLTVT.